The next 11 T cell receptor beta chains were all read from a single sample in a study of cytomegalovirus exposure and HLA in healthy donors. Sequencing used immunoSEQ multiplex PCR; TCRdb keeps in-frame clones, though not all of them. This table has roughly 250,000 clones, more than 75% appearing once. Input material: PBMCs. The receptors shown here come from a woman in her 30s in good health and CMV-seropositive.

The CDR3: CASSELLDTLTLRYF. CDR3 bases: TGCGCCAGCAGTGAGTTACTAGATACTCTAACCTTGAGGTATTTT. The V gene is TRBV10-2, the J gene TRBJ2-3, with a weak D call TRBD2 (5 bases). Germline CDR1 and CDR2: WSHSY and SAAADI. V was trimmed by 1 base and J by 14 bases, leaving 22 bases between them. The CDR3 runs to 15 residues.

The chain combines TRBV7-3 with TRBJ2-1; 8 nucleotides agree with TRBD1. Germline V gene sequence: CDR1 SGHTA, CDR2 FQGTGA. The CDR3 is 16 residues long. V was clipped by 3 bases and J by 7 bases; unmatched bases: 11. CDR3 loop: CASSLIRTGSANEQFF. The CDR3 DNA reads TGTGCCAGCAGCTTGATAAGGACAGGGAGTGCAAATGAGCAGTTCTTC.

The chain joins TRBV19 to TRBJ2-3; 7 positions agree with TRBD1. Per germline, CDR1 LNHDA and CDR2 SQIVND (reference sequence). The CDR3 consists of 13 residues. The junction had 5 bases not matched to a gene; V was cut back by 9 bases and J by 2 bases. The CDR3: CASGTEPTDTQYF. The CDR3 DNA sequence: TGTGCCAGCGGGACAGAGCCCACAGATACGCAGTATTTT.

The J gene is TRBJ2-7, the V gene TRBV5-1; a weak D match, TRBD2 (7 bases). Trimming stripped 0 bases from V and 3 bases from J, with 13 bases between. The CDR3 is made up of 15 amino acids. The germline CDR1 and CDR2 sequences are SGHRS and YFSETQ. The CDR3 DNA sequence: TGCGCCAGCAGCTTGGTTAGGGGGGGGGACTACGAGCAGTACTTC. Residues: CASSLVRGGDYEQYF. Using reference TRBV5-1 and TRBJ2-7 for the parts outside the CDR3, the full variable domain is KAGVTQTPRYLIKTRGQQVTLSCSPISGHRSVSWYQQTPGQGLQFLFEYFSETQRNKGNFPGRFSGRQFSNSRSEMNVSTLELGDSALYLCASSLVRGGDYEQYFGPGTRLTVT.

DNA for the CDR3: TGTGCCAGCAGCTTACTTGCGGAGACTCACAATGAGCAGTTCTTC. Protein sequence: CASSLLAETHNEQFF. The V and J genes are TRBV7-9 and TRBJ2-1; D is unclear. The CDR3 contains 15 residues. Germline CDR1 is SEHNR and CDR2 is FQNEAQ (reference sequence). V lost 2 bases and J lost 5, with 13 bases in between.

The V call is TRBV5-4, the J call TRBJ1-4, with TRBD1 identical over 10 bases. The V gene's germline CDR1 is SGHNT and CDR2 YYREEE (reference sequence). V gave up 4 bases and J gave up 4 bases; unmatched junction bases: 4. This CDR3 region has 15 residues. This chain's CDR3 is CASSLDRGHNEKLFF. CDR3 sequence (DNA): TGTGCCAGCAGCCTCGACAGGGGGCATAATGAAAAACTGTTTTTT.

The chain joins TRBV19 to TRBJ1-2; 9 nucleotides agree with TRBD1. This CDR3 contains 17 residues. Germline CDR1 LNHDA, CDR2 SQIVND (reference sequence). V lost 0 bases and J lost 4; bases outside the gene matches: 9. In DNA, the CDR3 is TGTGCCAGTAGTATAGAGAAGGGAGGGACAGGGAGCTATGGCTACACCTTC. Translated: CASSIEKGGTGSYGYTF. The full variable domain, with the rest looked up from reference TRBV19 and TRBJ1-2, is DGGITQSPKYLFRKEGQNVTLSCEQNLNHDAMYWYRQDPGQGLRLIYYSQIVNDFQKGDIAEGYSVSREKKESFPLTVTSAQKNPTAFYLCASSIEKGGTGSYGYTFGSGTRLTVV.

This rearrangement joins TRBV7-3 to TRBJ2-7; D may be TRBD1 (6 bases). The CDR3 is made up of 13 amino acids. V was pared by 3 bases and J by 2 bases, with 8 bases between. Germline assignment: CDR1 SGHTA and CDR2 FQGTGA. The CDR3 bases are TGTGCCAGCAGCTTCAGGGACACCTACGAGCAGTACTTC. It specifies CASSFRDTYEQYF.

J is TRBJ2-7 and V is TRBV5-1, with D possibly matching TRBD1 (6 bases). Germline CDR1 SGHRS, CDR2 YFSETQ. The germline V and J ends were trimmed by 4 bases and 5 bases, with 13 bases remaining between them. The CDR3 covers 13 residues. The CDR3 DNA reads TGCGCCAGCAGCCCCCGGCCAGGGGACGAGCAGTACTTC. This encodes CASSPRPGDEQYF.

The genes are TRBV2 and TRBJ2-2; 8 bases are a match to TRBD1. This CDR3 is built from 14 residues. V lost 6 bases, J lost 7 bases, and 7 bases stayed unmatched. Looked up from germline, CDR1 is SNHLY and CDR2 is FYNNEI. The CDR3, as DNA: TGTGCCAGCAGAGCCACCGGACAGGGCGGGGAGCTGTTTTTT. This translates into CASRATGQGGELFF.

V and J are TRBV5-6 and TRBJ2-1, with TRBD2 matching 11 bases. J lost 0 bases, V lost 0 bases, and 2 bases had no gene match. Looked up from germline, CDR1 is SGHDT and CDR2 is YYEEEE. The CDR3 has 17 amino acids. The chain's CDR3 is CASSLDLAGGSYNEQFF. The CDR3 nucleotides are TGTGCCAGCAGCTTGGATCTAGCGGGAGGCTCCTACAATGAGCAGTTCTTC.